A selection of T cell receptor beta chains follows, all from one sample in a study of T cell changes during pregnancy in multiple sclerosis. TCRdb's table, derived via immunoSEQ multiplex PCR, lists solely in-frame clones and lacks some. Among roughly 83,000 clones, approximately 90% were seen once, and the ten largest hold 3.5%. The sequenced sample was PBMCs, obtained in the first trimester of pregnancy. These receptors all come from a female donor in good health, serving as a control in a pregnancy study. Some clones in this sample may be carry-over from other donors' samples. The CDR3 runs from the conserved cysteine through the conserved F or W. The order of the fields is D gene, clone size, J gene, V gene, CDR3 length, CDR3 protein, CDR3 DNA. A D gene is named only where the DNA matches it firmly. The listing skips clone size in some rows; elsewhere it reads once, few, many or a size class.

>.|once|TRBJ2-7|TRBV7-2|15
CASSRGRGGTYEQYF
TGTGCCAGCAGCAGAGGGCGGGGCGGTACCTACGAGCAGTACTTC
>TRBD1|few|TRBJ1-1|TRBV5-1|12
CASSLAGDRAFF
TGCGCCAGCAGCTTGGCCGGGGACAGGGCCTTCTTT
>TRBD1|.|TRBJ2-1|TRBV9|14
CASSVGAGGNEQFF
TGTGCCAGCAGCGTAGGTGCAGGGGGTAATGAGCAGTTCTTC
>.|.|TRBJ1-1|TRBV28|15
CASSFAGGEWIVAFF
TGTGCCAGCAGTTTTGCTGGGGGGGAGTGGATTGTTGCTTTCTTT
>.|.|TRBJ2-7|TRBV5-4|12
CASSLASHEQYF
TGTGCCAGCAGCTTGGCCTCCCACGAGCAGTACTTC
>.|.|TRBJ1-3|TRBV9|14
CASSVLSSGNTIYF
TGTGCCAGCAGCGTCCTGAGCTCTGGAAACACCATATATTTT
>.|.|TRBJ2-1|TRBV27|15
CASSSLRTFYNEQFF
TGTGCCAGCAGTTCCCTTCGGACTTTCTACAATGAGCAGTTCTTC
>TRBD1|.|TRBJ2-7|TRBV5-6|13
CASSLAQGYEQYF
TGTGCCAGCAGCTTGGCACAGGGGTACGAGCAGTACTTC
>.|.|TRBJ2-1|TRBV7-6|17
CASSPPFRQGLYNEQFF
TGTGCCAGCAGCCCCCCGTTCCGGCAGGGCCTCTACAATGAGCAGTTCTTC
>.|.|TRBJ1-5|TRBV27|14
CASSLTGSNQPQHF
TGTGCCAGCAGTTTGACAGGATCCAATCAGCCCCAGCATTTT
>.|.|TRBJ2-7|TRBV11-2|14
CASSPRDISGEQYF
TGTGCCAGCAGCCCCCGGGACATTTCGGGCGAGCAGTACTTC